Below, 10 T cell receptor beta chains from the same sample are listed, as sequenced in a study of T cells in Graves' hyperthyroidism and ophthalmopathy. Amplification of TCR beta CDR3 regions was performed using RNA transcripts as template. An initial round of RT-PCR targeting the TCR CDR3 relied on the HTBI primer set. TCRdb recomputed calls from the multiplex PCR reads with MiXCR, one row per CDR3 protein. The sample includes 280,000 or so distinct CDR3 sequences, under 30% seen only once; the top ten take approximately 30%. Material for sequencing was blood. These receptors all stem from a man aged 40-55 years with Graves' hyperthyroidism that later progressed to Graves' ophthalmopathy.

The rearrangement links TRBV5-4 to TRBJ2-4; D is perhaps TRBD2 (5 bases). The CDR3 loop spans 13 amino acids. Trimming shortened V by 0 bases and J by 8 bases, and 9 bases separated the two germline ends. CDR1 is SGHNT, CDR2 YYREEE, per germline (reference sequence). The CDR3 sequence is CASSLAGVDIQYF. In DNA form, the CDR3 reads TGTGCCAGCAGCTTGGCCGGGGTTGACATTCAGTACTTC.

This clonotype was seen only a few times. This chain links TRBV20-1 with TRBJ2-4; TRBD2 agrees at 15 bases. There are 18 residues in the CDR3. The germline gives CDR1 DFQATT, CDR2 SNEGSKA (reference sequence). V lost 4 bases and J lost 7; bases outside the gene matches: 14. This chain's CDR3 is CSANVPGLAGGPGNIQYF. CDR3 in DNA: TGCAGTGCTAACGTACCGGGACTAGCGGGAGGACCGGGGAACATTCAGTACTTC.

This clonotype has ten or more counts. This chain connects TRBV5-6 to TRBJ1-1, with D unclear. The CDR3 contains 14 residues. In germline, CDR1 is SGHDT, CDR2 YYEEEE. V was trimmed by 3 bases and J by 1 base, leaving 10 bases between them. The CDR3: CASSYGVRNTEAFF. The CDR3, as DNA: TGTGCCAGCAGCTACGGGGTCAGGAACACTGAAGCTTTCTTT.

This clonotype came up a few times. CDR3 bases: TGTGCCAGCAGCCCAGGACAGGGGAGAGCCGAGCAGTACTTC. Translation gives CASSPGQGRAEQYF. The chain combines TRBV6-1 with TRBJ2-7, with 9 bases aligning to TRBD1. From germline, CDR1 is MNHNS and CDR2 SASEGT. This CDR3 region has 14 residues. Trimming took 6 bases from V and 6 from J; bases not matched to a gene: 9.

The genes are TRBV12-3 or TRBV12-4 and TRBJ1-2; D gene uncertain. This CDR3 spans 13 amino acids. V shed 2 bases and J shed 4 bases, with 8 bases lying between them. Written as DNA, the CDR3 is TGTGCCAGCAGTTTACGGCAGAGCTATGGCTACACCTTC. As protein: CASSLRQSYGYTF.

This clonotype appeared many times. The rearrangement links TRBV4-1 to TRBJ2-7; tentatively, D is TRBD2 (5 bases). This CDR3 contains 13 residues. Trimming took 3 bases from V and 3 from J, leaving 9 bases between them. Germline-derived CDR1 and CDR2 are MGHRA and YSYEKL. CDR3 bases: TGCGCCAGCAGCCACAACGAGGGCTACGAGCAGTACTTC. It translates to CASSHNEGYEQYF.

This clonotype has at least ten counts. The chain recombines TRBV24-1 with TRBJ2-7; D unresolved. The ends were cut back, 5 bases at V and 3 bases at J, with 13 bases in the middle. The length of the CDR3 is 14 residues. CDR1 is KGHDR and CDR2 is SFDVKD in the germline V gene. The CDR3 loop reads CATSATDGYYEQYF. As DNA, the CDR3 is TGTGCCACCAGTGCTACCGACGGTTACTACGAGCAGTACTTC.

This clonotype was seen many times. This clone may be a read error of a much larger clone one base away. The chain couples TRBV29-1 to TRBJ1-1; a weak D match, TRBD1 (6 bases). The CDR3 sequence is 15 residues long. Germline lookup yields CDR1 SQVTM and CDR2 ANQGSEA. The CDR3 loop reads CSVDRGPGANTEASF. The DNA of the CDR3 is TGCAGCGTTGACAGGGGACCGGGGGCGAACACTGAAGCTTCCTTT.

This clonotype was counted ten times or more. The gene calls are TRBV11-3 and TRBJ2-7, with D maybe TRBD1 (6 bases). This CDR3 contains 12 residues. Germline V CDR1 and CDR2: SGHNT, YENEEA. Trimming removed 7 bases at V and 4 bases at J, with 11 bases between. The CDR3, as DNA: TGTGCCAGCAACGCCGGACAGTACGAGCAGTACTTC. Its protein is CASNAGQYEQYF.

This sequence joins TRBV12-3 or TRBV12-4 and TRBJ2-7, with TRBD2 matching over 7 bases. Trimming removed 9 bases from V and 1 base from J; junction bases left unmatched: 9. The CDR3 sequence is 14 residues long. The CDR3 reads CASRRASGSYEQYF. The DNA for the CDR3 is TGTGCCAGTAGGAGAGCTAGCGGTTCCTACGAGCAGTACTTC.